A single sample gave rise to the 15 T cell receptor beta chains below, sequenced in a study of shared clonotypes between healthy human individuals. Assay used: immunoSEQ multiplex PCR; TCRdb lists only in-frame clones, some missing. The sample carries roughly 500,000 clones, about 79% recorded once. The source material was PBMCs. Receptor source: a woman aged 40 to 50 in good health. Some clones in this sample may be carry-over from other donors' samples.

This clone has more than one count but fewer than ten. This chain uses TRBV7-9 with TRBJ2-7, with TRBD2 as a possible D gene (6 bases). With 1 base removed from V and 6 bases from J, the gap between germline ends came to 16 bases. Germline lookup yields CDR1 SEHNR and CDR2 FQNEAQ (reference sequence). This CDR3 region has 15 residues. CDR3 DNA sequence: TGTGCCAGCAGCTTAGTGGGGGGTACGTCTTCCGAGCAGTACTTC. Its protein product is CASSLVGGTSSEQYF.

The sample holds a few counts of this clone. The CDR3 DNA reads TGTGCCAGCTCAGAACTAGTGGGAAGCTCCTACGAGCAGTACTTC. It specifies CASSELVGSSYEQYF. This chain uses TRBV18 with TRBJ2-7; perhaps TRBD2 as D (5 bases). This CDR3 contains 15 residues. With 5 bases removed from V and 0 bases from J, the gap between germline ends came to 14 bases. CDR1 and CDR2 (germline): KGHSH, LQKENI.

As concerns this clone: The same CDR3 is also encoded by other DNA sequences in this sample. The rearrangement joins TRBV7-2 to TRBJ1-2, with a weak D call TRBD1 (6 bases). Per germline, CDR1 SGHTA and CDR2 FQGNSA. The CDR3 sequence is 14 residues long. Trimming left V 1 base short and J 2 bases short, with 8 bases between. CDR3 nucleotides: TGTGCCAGCAGCTTAGGGACAGCCAACTATGGCTACACCTTC. This translates into CASSLGTANYGYTF.

On this clone itself: A far larger clone is just one base off, so this is likely a read error. Other nucleotide sequences from this sample produce the same CDR3. The chain's CDR3 is CASSVSSGMGSYEQYF. The CDR3 DNA is TGTGCCAGCAGTGTATCCAGCGGAATGGGGTCCTACGAGCAGTACTTC. The genes are TRBV2 and TRBJ2-7; maybe TRBD2 (5 bases). V gave up 4 bases and J gave up 1 base, with 17 bases separating them. From germline, CDR1 is SNHLY and CDR2 FYNNEI. The CDR3 length is 16 residues.

V is TRBV5-1 and J is TRBJ2-5, with TRBD2 identical over 10 bases. Trimming removed 1 base from V and 7 bases from J; junction bases left unmatched: 7. CDR3 length equals 15 residues. Germline V gene sequence: CDR1 SGHRS, CDR2 YFSETQ. The CDR3 region is CASSLLAGEGGTQYF. The CDR3 coding sequence is TGCGCCAGCAGCTTGCTAGCGGGAGAGGGGGGGACCCAGTACTTC.

CDR3 bases: TGTGCCAGCAGTTTGACTACAGGGAGAGAGCAGTACTTC. It yields the protein CASSLTTGREQYF. The chain links TRBV27 to TRBJ2-7, with D possibly matching TRBD1 (6 bases). Trimming took off 3 bases at V and 7 bases at J, with 13 bases between the two ends. The germline CDR1 and CDR2 sequences are MNHEY and SMNVEV (reference sequence). This CDR3 spans 13 amino acids.

The V gene is TRBV7-9, the J gene TRBJ2-4, with TRBD1 as a possible D gene (5 bases). This CDR3 spans 14 amino acids. Trimming removed 0 bases at V and 6 bases at J, with 9 bases between. Germline values: CDR1 SEHNR, CDR2 FQNEAQ (reference sequence). CDR3 residues: CASSLASGLNIQYF. For the CDR3, the DNA is TGTGCCAGCAGCTTAGCGTCAGGGTTAAACATTCAGTACTTC.

The J gene is TRBJ1-1, the V gene TRBV15; no firm D call. The V and J ends lost 6 bases and 9 bases respectively, with 20 bases between them. The CDR3 loop spans 14 amino acids. The germline V gene has CDR1 LNHNV and CDR2 YYDKDF (reference sequence). The CDR3 nucleotides are TGTGCCACCAGTGGCCCCTTAGGAGGGCAGAAAGCTTTCTTT. Its protein product is CATSGPLGGQKAFF.

The chain combines TRBV7-2 with TRBJ2-2, with D tentatively TRBD2 (6 bases). Trimming stripped 5 bases from V and 8 bases from J, with 18 bases between. In germline, CDR1 is SGHTA, CDR2 FQGNSA. This CDR3 is 15 amino acids long. CDR3: CASSPTGAGSGELFF. The CDR3 DNA follows: TGTGCCAGCAGCCCCACCGGTGCGGGAAGTGGGGAGCTGTTTTTT.

The V and J genes are TRBV14 and TRBJ2-3; TRBD2 agrees at 8 bases. The J segment lost 4 bases and the V segment lost 4 bases, leaving 7 bases of the junction unmatched. This CDR3 has 15 amino acids. The V gene's germline CDR1 is SGHDN and CDR2 FVKESK. The CDR3: CASSRGLAPADTQYF. For the CDR3, the DNA is TGTGCCAGCAGCCGCGGACTAGCCCCCGCAGATACGCAGTATTTT.

The CDR3 is CASSGLAGGVSTGELFF. For the CDR3, the DNA is TGTGCCAGCAGTGGCCTAGCGGGAGGCGTTTCCACCGGGGAGCTGTTTTTT. The chain links TRBV6-4 to TRBJ2-2, with 11 bases that match TRBD2. The CDR3 has 17 amino acids. Germline CDR1 is MRHNA and CDR2 is SNTAGT. The J segment lost 4 bases and the V segment lost 4 bases, leaving 8 bases of the junction unmatched.

This clone was seen only a few times. The V and J genes are TRBV28 and TRBJ1-2; TRBD1 might be the D (5 bases). With 2 bases removed from V and 4 bases from J, the gap between germline ends came to 14 bases. CDR1 MDHEN and CDR2 SYDVKM come from the germline V gene. This CDR3 is built from 15 residues. The CDR3 loop is CASSLRSGTSYGYTF. CDR3 nucleotides: TGTGCCAGCAGTTTAAGGTCTGGGACCTCCTATGGCTACACCTTC.

The chain recombines TRBV9 with TRBJ2-1, with D hard to call. V was pared by 1 base and J by 5 bases, with 13 bases between. Germline loops: CDR1 SGDLS, CDR2 YYNGEE. The CDR3 sequence is 15 residues long. The CDR3 region has the DNA TGTGCCAGCAGCGTACTGGGTGAACTAAACAATGAGCAGTTCTTC. The encoded protein is CASSVLGELNNEQFF. The entire variable domain, with the rest obtained from reference TRBV9 and TRBJ2-1, is as follows: DSGVTQTPKHLITATGQRVTLRCSPRSGDLSVYWYQQSLDQGLQFLIQYYNGEERAKGNILERFSAQQFPDLHSELNLSSLELGDSALYFCASSVLGELNNEQFFGPGTRLTVL.

This clone was counted a few times. The chain combines TRBV7-2 with TRBJ2-7; tentative D call: TRBD2 (6 bases). The length of the CDR3 is 14 residues. Germline CDR1 SGHTA, CDR2 FQGNSA. V was pared by 5 bases and J by 3 bases, with 14 bases between. CDR3 residues: CASSQTRGFYEQYF. The CDR3 coding sequence is TGTGCCAGCAGCCAGACTAGAGGTTTCTACGAGCAGTACTTC.

This rearrangement joins TRBV4-1 to TRBJ2-3; tentative D call: TRBD2 (6 bases). V was trimmed by 1 base and J by 2 bases, leaving 16 bases between them. Germline V gene lookup returns CDR1 MGHRA and CDR2 YSYEKL. This CDR3 has 17 residues. The CDR3 nucleotides are TGCGCCAGCAGCCAAGGGAGGGCGGGGATACCCACAGATACGCAGTATTTT. Translation gives CASSQGRAGIPTDTQYF.